Listed below are T cell receptor beta chains from one sample, sequenced in a study of cytomegalovirus exposure and HLA in healthy donors. Using immunoSEQ multiplex PCR, the repertoire was profiled, and TCRdb retains in-frame clones only, with some absent. The sample holds roughly 170,000 clones, roughly 80% seen once. The sample consisted of PBMCs. These receptors were taken from a woman between 45 and 60 years old in good health and CMV-seropositive. CDR3s include the opening cysteine and the closing phenylalanine or tryptophan.

cdr3_aa: CAWSVDTGGNSPLHF
cdr3_length: 15
j_call: TRBJ1-6
v_call: TRBV30

cdr3_aa: CATRRECRLVAGGDEQYF
cdr3_length: 18
j_call: TRBJ2-7
v_call: TRBV9

cdr3_aa: CASSEGGREGYGYTF
cdr3_length: 15
j_call: TRBJ1-2
v_call: TRBV2

cdr3_aa: CASSEEVAEAYEQYF
cdr3_length: 15
j_call: TRBJ2-7
v_call: TRBV6-1

cdr3_aa: CASSVGNRDIYEQYF
cdr3_length: 15
j_call: TRBJ2-7
v_call: TRBV18

cdr3_aa: CASSMEKRLLAKNIQYF
cdr3_length: 17
j_call: TRBJ2-4
v_call: TRBV19

cdr3_aa: CASSHLTGLNQPQHF
cdr3_length: 15
j_call: TRBJ1-5
v_call: TRBV4-1

cdr3_aa: CASSFLRDSSTSNQPQHF
cdr3_length: 18
j_call: TRBJ1-5
v_call: TRBV2

cdr3_aa: CASSDGGTAYYEQYF
cdr3_length: 15
j_call: TRBJ2-7
v_call: TRBV2

cdr3_aa: CAGGQGSGANVLTF
cdr3_length: 14
j_call: TRBJ2-6
v_call: TRBV30

cdr3_aa: CASSNDRGSYNEQFF
cdr3_length: 15
j_call: TRBJ2-1
v_call: TRBV14

cdr3_aa: CASSEDRGGSYNEQFF
cdr3_length: 16
j_call: TRBJ2-1
v_call: TRBV2

cdr3_aa: CASSLGPGDYYEQYF
cdr3_length: 15
j_call: -
v_call: TRBV5-8

cdr3_aa: CASSSQGSSNQPQHF
cdr3_length: 15
j_call: TRBJ1-5
v_call: TRBV7-9

cdr3_aa: CASSPQDRGSAGNTIYF
cdr3_length: 17
j_call: TRBJ1-3
v_call: TRBV4-1

cdr3_aa: CASSVMPDREVYGYTF
cdr3_length: 16
j_call: TRBJ1-2
v_call: TRBV9

cdr3_aa: CASSFRSGGPWETQYF
cdr3_length: 16
j_call: TRBJ2-5
v_call: TRBV5-4

cdr3_aa: CASSQTSGVQYF
cdr3_length: 12
j_call: TRBJ2-4
v_call: TRBV7-8

cdr3_aa: CASSLDGGGTEAFF
cdr3_length: 14
j_call: TRBJ1-1
v_call: TRBV5-1

cdr3_aa: CASSIARLETQYF
cdr3_length: 13
j_call: TRBJ2-5
v_call: TRBV19

cdr3_aa: CASSGGSERNTEAFF
cdr3_length: 15
j_call: TRBJ1-1
v_call: TRBV9

cdr3_aa: CASSLVPGANTEAFF
cdr3_length: 15
j_call: TRBJ1-1
v_call: TRBV5-1

cdr3_aa: CAIRATGGTNEKLFF
cdr3_length: 15
j_call: TRBJ1-4
v_call: TRBV10-3

cdr3_aa: CASSSGGYGYTF
cdr3_length: 12
j_call: TRBJ1-2
v_call: TRBV7-9

cdr3_aa: CASSLGTGVGYTF
cdr3_length: 13
j_call: TRBJ1-2
v_call: TRBV27

cdr3_aa: CASSQGGSGNTIYF
cdr3_length: 14
j_call: TRBJ1-3
v_call: TRBV7-6

cdr3_aa: CAISASGDTDTQYF
cdr3_length: 14
j_call: TRBJ2-3
v_call: TRBV10-3

cdr3_aa: CASSLGLAGGQETQYF
cdr3_length: 16
j_call: TRBJ2-5
v_call: TRBV5-4

cdr3_aa: CASSQFIVAGGDYGYTF
cdr3_length: 17
j_call: TRBJ1-2
v_call: TRBV4-1

cdr3_aa: CASKKGPQNIQYF
cdr3_length: 13
j_call: TRBJ2-4
v_call: TRBV2

cdr3_aa: CASSIAGQGQGAHEQYF
cdr3_length: 17
j_call: TRBJ2-7
v_call: TRBV19

cdr3_aa: CASGLGDSRLMTGELFF
cdr3_length: 17
j_call: TRBJ2-2
v_call: TRBV12-5

cdr3_aa: CASSLMTGRSYEQYF
cdr3_length: 15
j_call: TRBJ2-7
v_call: TRBV5-4

cdr3_aa: CAIPGVAGELFF
cdr3_length: 12
j_call: TRBJ2-2
v_call: TRBV27

cdr3_aa: CASSYGTGGDQPQHF
cdr3_length: 15
j_call: TRBJ1-5
v_call: TRBV27

cdr3_aa: CASSVARTSVEQYF
cdr3_length: 14
j_call: TRBJ2-7
v_call: TRBV9

cdr3_aa: CASSLDGGDKQHF
cdr3_length: 13
j_call: TRBJ1-5
v_call: TRBV7-9

cdr3_aa: CASSFGGSSFSTDTQYF
cdr3_length: 17
j_call: TRBJ2-3
v_call: TRBV5-6

cdr3_aa: CASSLAGGSYEQYF
cdr3_length: 14
j_call: TRBJ2-7
v_call: TRBV7-3

cdr3_aa: CASSPAEHTDTQYF
cdr3_length: 14
j_call: TRBJ2-3
v_call: TRBV25-1

cdr3_aa: CASSPKGQRRETQYF
cdr3_length: 15
j_call: TRBJ2-5
v_call: TRBV7-6

cdr3_aa: CASSQDWQAWDTQYF
cdr3_length: 15
j_call: TRBJ2-3
v_call: TRBV4-2

cdr3_aa: CASSLGRQFSTGELFF
cdr3_length: 16
j_call: TRBJ2-2
v_call: TRBV7-6

cdr3_aa: CASSDPGVHSYEQYF
cdr3_length: 15
j_call: TRBJ2-7
v_call: TRBV2

cdr3_aa: CASSFLSRETQYF
cdr3_length: 13
j_call: TRBJ2-5
v_call: TRBV6-5

cdr3_aa: CASSAEGRNGDTQYF
cdr3_length: 15
j_call: TRBJ2-3
v_call: TRBV6-4

cdr3_aa: CASSLDLYTEAFF
cdr3_length: 13
j_call: TRBJ1-1
v_call: TRBV9

cdr3_aa: CAIQGSGDTIYF
cdr3_length: 12
j_call: TRBJ1-3
v_call: TRBV10-3

cdr3_aa: CASGTGLGETQYF
cdr3_length: 13
j_call: TRBJ2-5
v_call: TRBV2

cdr3_aa: CASRGTGSSYEQYF
cdr3_length: 14
j_call: TRBJ2-7
v_call: TRBV28

cdr3_aa: CASSPFRDRDYTF
cdr3_length: 13
j_call: TRBJ1-2
v_call: TRBV6-6

cdr3_aa: CASSWNSGGAEYNEQFF
cdr3_length: 17
j_call: TRBJ2-1
v_call: TRBV5-4

cdr3_aa: CASSPLDRGPYGYTF
cdr3_length: 15
j_call: TRBJ1-2
v_call: TRBV7-2

cdr3_aa: CASSITGGNGYTF
cdr3_length: 13
j_call: TRBJ1-2
v_call: TRBV19

cdr3_aa: CASSSSRNTIYF
cdr3_length: 12
j_call: TRBJ1-3
v_call: TRBV11-2

cdr3_aa: CASKLAGETQYF
cdr3_length: 12
j_call: TRBJ2-5
v_call: TRBV2

cdr3_aa: CASSSDRGLDEQFF
cdr3_length: 14
j_call: TRBJ2-1
v_call: TRBV19